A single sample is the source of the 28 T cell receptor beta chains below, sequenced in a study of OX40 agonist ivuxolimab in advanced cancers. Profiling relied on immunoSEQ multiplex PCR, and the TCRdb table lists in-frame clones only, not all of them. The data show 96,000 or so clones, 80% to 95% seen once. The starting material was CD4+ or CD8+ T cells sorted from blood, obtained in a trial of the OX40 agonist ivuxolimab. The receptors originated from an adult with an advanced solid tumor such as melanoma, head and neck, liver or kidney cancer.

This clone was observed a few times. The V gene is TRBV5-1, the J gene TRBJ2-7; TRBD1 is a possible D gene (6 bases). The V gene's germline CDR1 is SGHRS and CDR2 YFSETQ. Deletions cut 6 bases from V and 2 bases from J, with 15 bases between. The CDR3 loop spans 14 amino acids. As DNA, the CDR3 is TGCGCCAGCACCCTCGGGACATCGGCCTACGAGCAGTACTTC. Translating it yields CASTLGTSAYEQYF. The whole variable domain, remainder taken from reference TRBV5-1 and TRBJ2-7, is KAGVTQTPRYLIKTRGQQVTLSCSPISGHRSVSWYQQTPGQGLQFLFEYFSETQRNKGNFPGRFSGRQFSNSRSEMNVSTLELGDSALYLCASTLGTSAYEQYFGPGTRLTVT.

The CDR3 sequence is CASSPHGLAASYEQYF. The CDR3 nucleotides read TGTGCCAGCAGCCCCCACGGACTAGCGGCTTCCTACGAGCAGTACTTC. The chain carries TRBV7-3 and TRBJ2-7; 10 bases are shared with TRBD2. From germline, CDR1 is SGHTA and CDR2 FQGTGA. J gave up 1 base and V 5 bases, and 8 bases lay outside the gene matches. This CDR3 comprises 16 residues.

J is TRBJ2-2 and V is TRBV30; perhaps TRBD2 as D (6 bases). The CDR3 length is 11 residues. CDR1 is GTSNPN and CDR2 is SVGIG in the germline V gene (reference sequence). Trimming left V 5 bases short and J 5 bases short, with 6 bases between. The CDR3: CAWGRTGELFF. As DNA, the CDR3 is TGTGCCTGGGGGAGGACCGGGGAGCTGTTTTTT.

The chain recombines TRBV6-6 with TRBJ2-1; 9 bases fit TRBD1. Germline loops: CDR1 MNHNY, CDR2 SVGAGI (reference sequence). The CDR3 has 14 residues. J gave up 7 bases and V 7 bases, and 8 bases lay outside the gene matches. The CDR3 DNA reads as TGTGCCAGCACCCCGGGACAGGGTGTTAATGAGCAGTTCTTC. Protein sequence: CASTPGQGVNEQFF.

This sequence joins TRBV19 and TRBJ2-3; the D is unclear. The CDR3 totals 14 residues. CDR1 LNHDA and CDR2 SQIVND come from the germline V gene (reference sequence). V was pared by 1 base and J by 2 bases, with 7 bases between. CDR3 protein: CASSIGGPTDTQYF. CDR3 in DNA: TGTGCCAGTAGTATAGGCGGCCCCACAGATACGCAGTATTTT.

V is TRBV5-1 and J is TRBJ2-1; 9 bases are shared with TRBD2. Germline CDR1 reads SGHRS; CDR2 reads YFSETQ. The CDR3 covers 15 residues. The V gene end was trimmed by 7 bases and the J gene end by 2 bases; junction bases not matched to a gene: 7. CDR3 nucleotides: TGCGCCAGCGCCCGGGCTAGCGGGACCTACAATGAGCAGTTCTTC. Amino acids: CASARASGTYNEQFF.

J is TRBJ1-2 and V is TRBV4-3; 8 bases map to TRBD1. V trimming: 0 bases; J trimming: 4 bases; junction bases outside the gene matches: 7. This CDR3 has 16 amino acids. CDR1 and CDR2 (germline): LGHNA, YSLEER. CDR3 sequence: CASSQEDRVEGYGYTF. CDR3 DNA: TGCGCCAGCAGCCAAGAGGACAGGGTGGAGGGCTATGGCTACACCTTC.

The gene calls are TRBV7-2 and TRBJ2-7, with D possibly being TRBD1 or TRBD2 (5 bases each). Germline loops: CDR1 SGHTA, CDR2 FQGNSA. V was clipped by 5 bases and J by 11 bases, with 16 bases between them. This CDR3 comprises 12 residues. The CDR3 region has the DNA TGTGCCAGCAGCCGGGACCCTTCCCGTAAGTACTTC. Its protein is CASSRDPSRKYF.

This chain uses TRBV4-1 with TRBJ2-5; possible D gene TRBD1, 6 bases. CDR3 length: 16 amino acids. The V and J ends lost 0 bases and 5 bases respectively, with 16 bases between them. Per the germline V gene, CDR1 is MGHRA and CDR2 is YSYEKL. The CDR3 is CASSQDPPTGYETQYF. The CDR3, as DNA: TGCGCCAGCAGCCAAGATCCGCCAACAGGGTACGAGACCCAGTACTTC.

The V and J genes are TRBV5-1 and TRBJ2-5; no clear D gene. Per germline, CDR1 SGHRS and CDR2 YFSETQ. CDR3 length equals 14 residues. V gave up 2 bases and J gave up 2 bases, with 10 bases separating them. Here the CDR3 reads CASSFGRQQETQYF. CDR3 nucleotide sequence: TGCGCCAGCAGCTTTGGAAGGCAACAAGAGACCCAGTACTTC.

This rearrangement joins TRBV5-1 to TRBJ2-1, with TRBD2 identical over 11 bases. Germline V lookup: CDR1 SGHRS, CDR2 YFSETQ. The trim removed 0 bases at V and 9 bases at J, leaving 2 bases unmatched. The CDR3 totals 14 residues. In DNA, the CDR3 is TGCGCCAGCAGCTTGGAACTAGCGGGAGTTGAGCAGTTCTTC. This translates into CASSLELAGVEQFF. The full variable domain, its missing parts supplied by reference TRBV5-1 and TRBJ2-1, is KAGVTQTPRYLIKTRGQQVTLSCSPISGHRSVSWYQQTPGQGLQFLFEYFSETQRNKGNFPGRFSGRQFSNSRSEMNVSTLELGDSALYLCASSLELAGVEQFFGPGTRLTVL.

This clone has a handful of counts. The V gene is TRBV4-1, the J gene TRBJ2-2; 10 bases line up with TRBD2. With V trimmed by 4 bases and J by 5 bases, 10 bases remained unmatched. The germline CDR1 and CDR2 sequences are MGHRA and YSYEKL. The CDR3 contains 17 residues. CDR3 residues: CASSRPRGLAVTGELFF. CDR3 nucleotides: TGCGCCAGCAGCCGCCCAAGAGGACTAGCGGTGACCGGGGAGCTGTTTTTT.

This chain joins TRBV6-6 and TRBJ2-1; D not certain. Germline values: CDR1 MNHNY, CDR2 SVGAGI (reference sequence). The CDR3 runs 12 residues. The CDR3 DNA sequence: TGTGCAGCCGGGCCGACAAGAGGTGAGCAGTTCTTC. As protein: CAAGPTRGEQFF.

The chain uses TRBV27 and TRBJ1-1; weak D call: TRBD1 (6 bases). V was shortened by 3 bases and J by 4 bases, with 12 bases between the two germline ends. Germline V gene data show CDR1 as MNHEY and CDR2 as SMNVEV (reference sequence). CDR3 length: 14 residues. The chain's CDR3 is CASSFSGDSTEAFF. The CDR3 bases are TGTGCCAGCAGTTTCTCAGGGGATTCCACTGAAGCTTTCTTT.

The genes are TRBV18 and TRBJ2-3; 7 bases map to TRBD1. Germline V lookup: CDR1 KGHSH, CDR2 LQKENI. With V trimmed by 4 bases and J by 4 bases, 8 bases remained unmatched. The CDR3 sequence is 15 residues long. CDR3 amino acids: CASSRPTGIADTQYF. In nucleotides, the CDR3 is TGTGCCAGCTCACGCCCGACAGGGATCGCAGATACGCAGTATTTT. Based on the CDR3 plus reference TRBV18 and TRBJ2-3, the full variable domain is NAGVMQNPRHLVRRRGQEARLRCSPMKGHSHVYWYRQLPEEGLKFMVYLQKENIIDESGMPKERFSAEFPKEGPSILRIQQVVRGDSAAYFCASSRPTGIADTQYFGPGTRLTVL.

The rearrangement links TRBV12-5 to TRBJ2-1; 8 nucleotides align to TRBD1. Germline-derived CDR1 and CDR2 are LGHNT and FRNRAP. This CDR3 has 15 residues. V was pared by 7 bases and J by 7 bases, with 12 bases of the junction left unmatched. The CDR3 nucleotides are TGTGCTAGTGCCGAGTCGACAGGGGCATGGAATGAGCAGTTCTTC. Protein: CASAESTGAWNEQFF.

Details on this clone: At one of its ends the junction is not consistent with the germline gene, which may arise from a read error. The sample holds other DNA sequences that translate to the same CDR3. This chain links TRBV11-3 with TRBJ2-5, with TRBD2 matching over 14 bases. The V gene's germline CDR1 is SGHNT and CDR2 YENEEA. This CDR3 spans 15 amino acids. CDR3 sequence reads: CASSSGTSGGETQYF. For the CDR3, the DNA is TGCGCCAGCAGCTCCGGGACTAGCGGGGGAGAGACCCAGTACTTC.

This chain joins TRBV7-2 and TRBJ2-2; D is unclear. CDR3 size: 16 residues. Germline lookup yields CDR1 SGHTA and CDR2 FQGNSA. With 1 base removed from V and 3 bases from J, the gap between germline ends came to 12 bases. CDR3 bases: TGTGCCAGCAGCTTAGGGGTTACAAGGGACACCGGGGAGCTGTTTTTT. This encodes CASSLGVTRDTGELFF.

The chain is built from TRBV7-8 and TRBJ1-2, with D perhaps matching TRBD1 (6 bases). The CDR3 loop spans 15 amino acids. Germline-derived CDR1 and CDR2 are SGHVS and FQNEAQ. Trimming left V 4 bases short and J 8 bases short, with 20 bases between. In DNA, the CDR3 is TGTGCCAGCAGCTCACACAGACAGGCCCCGGACGGCTACACCTTC. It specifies CASSSHRQAPDGYTF.

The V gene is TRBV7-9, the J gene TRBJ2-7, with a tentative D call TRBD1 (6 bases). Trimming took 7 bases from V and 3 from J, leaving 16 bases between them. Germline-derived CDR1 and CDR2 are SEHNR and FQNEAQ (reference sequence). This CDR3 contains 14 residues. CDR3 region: CASTITTGIYEQYF. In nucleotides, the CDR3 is TGTGCCAGCACCATTACTACAGGGATCTACGAGCAGTACTTC.

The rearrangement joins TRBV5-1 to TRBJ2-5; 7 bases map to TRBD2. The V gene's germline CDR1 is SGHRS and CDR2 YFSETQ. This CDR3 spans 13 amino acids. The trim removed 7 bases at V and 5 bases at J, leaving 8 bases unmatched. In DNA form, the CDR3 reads TGCGCCAGCGCCGGACTAGTTGGGGAGACCCAGTACTTC. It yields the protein CASAGLVGETQYF.

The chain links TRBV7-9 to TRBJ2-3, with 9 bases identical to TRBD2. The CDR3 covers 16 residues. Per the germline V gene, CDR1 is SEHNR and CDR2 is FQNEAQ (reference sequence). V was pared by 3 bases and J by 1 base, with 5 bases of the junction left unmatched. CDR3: CASSFISGSGTDTQYF. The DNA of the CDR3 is TGTGCCAGCAGCTTTATTAGCGGGAGCGGCACAGATACGCAGTATTTT.

The CDR3 loop is CASKPTSGVQATDTQYF. CDR3 DNA sequence: TGTGCCAGTAAACCGACTAGCGGGGTGCAGGCGACAGATACGCAGTATTTT. This chain joins TRBV19 and TRBJ2-3; TRBD2 agrees at 11 bases. The CDR3 spans 17 residues. Per germline, CDR1 LNHDA and CDR2 SQIVND (reference sequence). With V trimmed by 7 bases and J by 3 bases, 12 bases remained unmatched.

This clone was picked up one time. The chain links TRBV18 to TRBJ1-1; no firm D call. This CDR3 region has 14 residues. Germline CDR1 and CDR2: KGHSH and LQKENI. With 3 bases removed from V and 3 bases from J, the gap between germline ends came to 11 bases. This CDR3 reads CASSPSGAYTEAFF. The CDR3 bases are TGTGCCAGCTCACCGAGTGGTGCTTACACTGAAGCTTTCTTT.

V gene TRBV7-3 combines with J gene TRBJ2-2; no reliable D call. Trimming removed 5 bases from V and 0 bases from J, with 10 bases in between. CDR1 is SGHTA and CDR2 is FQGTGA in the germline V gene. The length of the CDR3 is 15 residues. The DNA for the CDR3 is TGTGCCAGCAGCCCCGTGCGAGCGAACACCGGGGAGCTGTTTTTT. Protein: CASSPVRANTGELFF.

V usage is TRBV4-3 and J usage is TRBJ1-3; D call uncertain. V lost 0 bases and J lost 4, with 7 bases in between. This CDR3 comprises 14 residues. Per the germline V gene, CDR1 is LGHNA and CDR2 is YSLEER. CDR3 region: CASSQDYIGNTIYF. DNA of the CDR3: TGCGCCAGCAGCCAAGATTATATCGGAAACACCATATATTTT.

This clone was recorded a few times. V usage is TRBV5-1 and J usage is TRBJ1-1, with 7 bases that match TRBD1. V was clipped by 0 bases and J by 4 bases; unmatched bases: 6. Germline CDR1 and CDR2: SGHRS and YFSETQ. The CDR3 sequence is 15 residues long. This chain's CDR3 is CASSLAQGGGTEAFF. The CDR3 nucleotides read TGCGCCAGCAGCTTGGCCCAGGGGGGGGGCACTGAAGCTTTCTTT. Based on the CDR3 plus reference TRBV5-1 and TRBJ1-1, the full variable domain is KAGVTQTPRYLIKTRGQQVTLSCSPISGHRSVSWYQQTPGQGLQFLFEYFSETQRNKGNFPGRFSGRQFSNSRSEMNVSTLELGDSALYLCASSLAQGGGTEAFFGQGTRLTVV.

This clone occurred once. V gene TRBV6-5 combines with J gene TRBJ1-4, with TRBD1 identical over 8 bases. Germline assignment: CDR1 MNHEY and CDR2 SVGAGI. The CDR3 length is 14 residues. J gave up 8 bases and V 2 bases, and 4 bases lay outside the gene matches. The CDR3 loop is CASSYSQGAEKLFF. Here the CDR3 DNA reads TGTGCCAGCAGTTACAGCCAGGGGGCGGAAAAACTGTTTTTT.